The 20 T cell receptor beta chains below all came from one sample that was sequenced in a study of cytomegalovirus exposure and HLA in healthy donors. 13 Jbeta primers and 60 Vbeta primers were used for the PCR. Here immunoSEQ multiplex PCR was the method, and the copy in TCRdb shows in-frame clones only, minus some. The repertoire holds roughly 100,000 clones, with 65% as singletons. The sample consisted of PBMCs. These receptors were obtained from a man aged 25 to 40 in good health and CMV-seropositive.

The sample holds a few counts of this clone. At one of its ends the junction is not consistent with the germline gene, which may arise from a read error. V usage is TRBV7-9 and J usage is TRBJ2-1, with D hard to call. There are 12 residues in the CDR3. Germline CDR1 SEHNR, CDR2 FQNEAQ (reference sequence). CDR3 sequence: CSSSRLYNEQFF. The CDR3 region has the DNA TGTTCCAGCAGCCGTCTGTACAATGAGCAGTTCTTC.

This clone was found once. The DNA of the CDR3 is TGCGCCAGCAGTACTTTGGGAGTGATTGGAAACACCATATATTTT. Amino acids: CASSTLGVIGNTIYF. The V and J genes are TRBV10-2 and TRBJ1-3; D unclear. Trimming shortened V by 5 bases and J by 3 bases, and 14 bases separated the two germline ends. Per germline, CDR1 WSHSY and CDR2 SAAADI. The CDR3 spans 15 residues.

The chain links TRBV28 to TRBJ1-4; 9 nucleotides line up with TRBD1. The CDR3 consists of 15 residues. Germline assignment: CDR1 MDHEN and CDR2 SYDVKM. The V and J ends lost 1 base and 8 bases, in that order; junction bases with no gene match: 5. CDR3 amino acids: CASSLYLGQGEKLFF. The CDR3 DNA sequence: TGTGCCAGCAGTTTATATTTGGGACAGGGAGAAAAACTGTTTTTT.

This clone was seen a handful of times. This chain links TRBV25-1 with TRBJ1-1, with D unclear. The V end was cut by 1 base, the J end by 0 bases, with 12 bases between. This CDR3 region has 16 residues. In germline, CDR1 is MGHDK, CDR2 SYGVNS. CDR3 residues: CASSESPRGMNTEAFF. The CDR3 DNA reads as TGTGCCAGCAGTGAATCCCCGCGAGGGATGAACACTGAAGCTTTCTTT.

This clone showed up just a few times. The genes are TRBV2 and TRBJ2-3, with 8 bases matching TRBD2. This CDR3 has 15 residues. The V gene's germline CDR1 is SNHLY and CDR2 FYNNEI. V trimming: 11 bases; J trimming: 2 bases; junction bases outside the gene matches: 12. The CDR3 DNA is TGTGCCTGCCTAGGCGGGGGGACTATCACAGATACGCAGTATTTT. Its protein product is CACLGGGTITDTQYF.

V usage is TRBV5-6 and J usage is TRBJ1-5; 8 bases line up with TRBD1. Trimming cost V 4 bases and J 2 bases; bases outside gene matches: 11. The CDR3 consists of 17 residues. The V gene's germline CDR1 is SGHDT and CDR2 YYEEEE. CDR3 amino acids: CASSPGQGRGGNQPQHF. The CDR3 DNA sequence: TGTGCCAGCAGCCCCGGACAGGGTAGGGGGGGCAATCAGCCCCAGCATTTT.

J is TRBJ1-4 and V is TRBV11-2; possible D gene TRBD1, 6 bases. Germline assignment: CDR1 SGHAT and CDR2 FQNNGV. V was cut by 3 bases and J by 8 bases, with 13 bases left in between. This CDR3 has 14 residues. CDR3 DNA sequence: TGTGCCAGCAGCTTCTACGGGCAGGGGGAAAAACTGTTTTTT. It specifies CASSFYGQGEKLFF.

CDR3 nucleotide sequence: TGCGCCACCAGGGGGCACGGGGCCAACGTCCTGACTTTC. Translation: CATRGHGANVLTF. This chain connects TRBV4-1 to TRBJ2-6; 8 bases fit TRBD1. V gave up 10 bases and J gave up 4 bases; unmatched junction bases: 3. Per the germline V gene, CDR1 is MGHRA and CDR2 is YSYEKL. This CDR3 contains 13 residues.

The CDR3 here is CASRPDTLSGGNQPQHF. For the CDR3, the DNA is TGTGCCAGCAGACCTGACACTCTCTCCGGTGGCAATCAGCCCCAGCATTTT. The chain recombines TRBV7-6 with TRBJ1-5; D is uncertain. This CDR3 comprises 17 residues. Trimming cost V 6 bases and J 2 bases, with 20 bases left between them. Germline lookup yields CDR1 SGHVS and CDR2 FNYEAQ.

The gene calls are TRBV19 and TRBJ1-5; D is undetermined. The CDR3 has 13 amino acids. Germline V gene lookup returns CDR1 LNHDA and CDR2 SQIVND (reference sequence). Between the trimmed V and J ends, which lost 5 bases and 2 bases, there was a span of 7 bases. The CDR3 nucleotides read TGTGCCAGTAGTGAGGTGGGCAATCAGCCCCAGCATTTT. Translation: CASSEVGNQPQHF.

This clone was seen only a few times. The V and J genes are TRBV27 and TRBJ1-2; TRBD1 might be the D (6 bases). The CDR3 is 13 amino acids. Trimming pared 4 bases from V and 3 bases from J, leaving 9 bases between. Germline-derived CDR1 and CDR2 are MNHEY and SMNVEV (reference sequence). The DNA of the CDR3 is TGTGCCAGCAGTTCAGGGGTTTACTATGGCTACACCTTC. This encodes CASSSGVYYGYTF.

The chain has TRBV7-2 and TRBJ1-6; D gene uncertain. This CDR3 comprises 15 residues. The germline V gene has CDR1 SGHTA and CDR2 FQGNSA. Deletions cut 1 base from V and 6 bases from J, with 10 bases between. The CDR3 is CASSLGPGGNSPLHF. DNA for the CDR3: TGTGCCAGCAGCTTAGGCCCCGGTGGTAATTCACCCCTCCACTTT. The complete variable domain, with remaining parts taken from reference TRBV7-2 and TRBJ1-6, reads GAGVSQSPSNKVTEKGKDVELRCDPISGHTALYWYRQSLGQGLEFLIYFQGNSAPDKSGLPSDRFSAERTGGSVSTLTIQRTQQEDSAVYLCASSLGPGGNSPLHFGNGTRLTVT.

This clone has only a few counts. The chain combines TRBV21-1 with TRBJ2-1; TRBD1, the D gene given by the table, was not confirmed from the DNA. TRBV21-1 is assigned pseudogene status. The CDR3 is made up of 17 amino acids. CDR3 loop: CASSKEGLSPSDNEQFF. CDR3 DNA: TGTGCCAGCAGTAAAGAGGGGTTGAGTCCATCGGATAATGAGCAGTTCTTC.

V usage is TRBV7-3 and J usage is TRBJ2-1; D gene ambiguous. This CDR3 contains 14 residues. V dropped 5 bases and J dropped 8 bases, with 16 bases sitting between them. From germline, CDR1 is SGHTA and CDR2 FQGTGA. The CDR3 protein is CASSPYLGADEQFF. Here the CDR3 DNA reads TGTGCCAGCAGCCCCTACCTCGGAGCCGATGAGCAGTTCTTC.

This clone was recorded a few times. V gene TRBV25-1 combines with J gene TRBJ2-7, with 10 bases lining up with TRBD1. Germline V gene lookup returns CDR1 MGHDK and CDR2 SYGVNS. The ends lost 1 base at V and 1 base at J; junction bases unmatched: 7. The CDR3 is 17 amino acids. The CDR3 loop reads CASSESTGGSFSYEQYF. The CDR3 DNA reads as TGTGCCAGCAGTGAATCGACAGGGGGCTCCTTTTCCTACGAGCAGTACTTC.

The chain joins TRBV18 to TRBJ1-2; D is ambiguous. This CDR3 has 13 residues. V shed 3 bases and J shed 6 bases, with 11 bases lying between them. Germline V CDR1 and CDR2: KGHSH, LQKENI. CDR3 residues: CASSPAEEDGYTF. The DNA for the CDR3 is TGTGCCAGCTCACCGGCCGAAGAAGATGGCTACACCTTC.

V gene TRBV25-1 combines with J gene TRBJ2-7; D unclear. Trimming removed 9 bases at V and 0 bases at J, with 12 bases between. CDR1 is MGHDK and CDR2 is SYGVNS in the germline V gene. The CDR3 is 13 residues long. As DNA, the CDR3 is TGTGCCAGTCGGCCTACAGCCTCCTACGAGCAGTACTTC. Residues: CASRPTASYEQYF.

The V gene is TRBV29-1, the J gene TRBJ2-5; 9 bases line up with TRBD1. CDR3 length: 13 residues. The V segment lost 8 bases and the J segment 5 bases; nucleotides outside the gene matches: 9. Germline V gene data show CDR1 as SQVTM and CDR2 as ANQGSEA. The CDR3 region is CSCPGQGYETQYF. CDR3 nucleotide sequence: TGCAGCTGTCCGGGACAGGGTTACGAGACCCAGTACTTC.

The chain is built from TRBV19 and TRBJ2-7; the match to TRBD2 covers 7 bases. Looked up from germline, CDR1 is LNHDA and CDR2 is SQIVND (reference sequence). The CDR3 has 14 residues. Losses at the gene ends were 6 bases for V and 0 bases for J; bases not matched to a gene: 5. CDR3 sequence: CASRERGSSYEQYF. DNA for the CDR3: TGTGCCAGTAGGGAGCGGGGTAGCTCCTACGAGCAGTACTTC.

The chain links TRBV11-2 to TRBJ2-7, with 8 bases identical to TRBD1. Germline CDR1 reads SGHAT; CDR2 reads FQNNGV. The V gene end was trimmed by 1 base and the J gene end by 5 bases; junction bases not matched to a gene: 10. CDR3 length: 16 residues. The CDR3 is CASSLARWQGAHEQYF. CDR3 DNA sequence: TGTGCCAGCAGCTTAGCCCGGTGGCAGGGGGCGCACGAGCAGTACTTC.